This T cell receptor beta chain emerged from a study of a mutant IDH1 vaccine in newly diagnosed glioma. Whole-study context: In some groups vaccination began 4-6 weeks post-radiotherapy; others received it with temozolomide. Averaging roughly 40 years of age, treated patients were around 60% male and roughly 38% female. Radiotherapy, temozolomide, or both had been given previously, and both were given to most.

Germline loops: CDR1 ENHRY, CDR2 SYGVKD. The CDR3 spans 14 residues. Losses at the gene ends were 7 bases for V and 4 bases for J; bases not matched to a gene: 7. Time point meaning: week 23, last vaccination. Mutant IDH1 20-mer peptide, at 300 ug, made up each vaccine dose, with topical imiquimod. About this clone itself: Its antigen is unknown.

Method: immunoSEQ multiplex PCR; TCRdb's copy keeps in-frame clones and lacks some. The repertoire holds roughly 36,000 clones, with roughly 88% as singletons. Here the sequenced sample was PBMCs, taken from a glioma patient whose treatment included an IDH1 peptide vaccine. The J gene is TRBJ1-2, the V gene TRBV10-3; 9 nucleotides align to TRBD1. This TCR was recovered from a man aged 35 to 55 with glioma. The CDR3 coding sequence is TGTGCCATCAAAGGGACAGGGTCATTCTATGGCTACACCTTC. Encoded protein: CAIKGTGSFYGYTF.